This T cell receptor beta chain was sequenced for a study of blood T cell repertoires in COVID-19. Whole-study context: From the United States, Italy and Spain came samples of acute and convalescent COVID-19.

Produced via immunoSEQ multiplex PCR; TCRdb's table is partial and in-frame only. The data show about 26,000 clones, about nine tenths seen once. Germline lookup yields CDR1 GTSNPN and CDR2 SVGIG (reference sequence). V was pared by 0 bases and J by 6 bases, with 12 bases between. The CDR3 has 13 residues. Sequenced material: peripheral blood. This TCR was sampled from a human donor in a cohort sampled during active COVID-19. The donor label of this sample is uncertain. The V and J genes are TRBV30 and TRBJ2-7; perhaps TRBD2 as D (6 bases). CDR3 coding DNA: TGTGCCTGGAGTGTAGGTAGCGGAGCCGAGCAGTACTTC. Amino acid sequence: CAWSVGSGAEQYF.